A single sample is the source of the 14 T cell receptor beta chains below, sequenced in a study of blood T cell repertoires in COVID-19. Here immunoSEQ multiplex PCR was the method, and the copy in TCRdb shows in-frame clones only, minus some. The profile shows 350,000 to 400,000 clones, around 90% of them singletons. Sequenced material: peripheral blood. The source of these receptors is a woman in her twenties or thirties with COVID-19, enrolled during active disease.

This clone was seen repeatedly, ten times or more. The V and J genes are TRBV27 and TRBJ2-1, with 8 nucleotides matching TRBD1. V shed 5 bases, J shed 2 bases, and the junction held 11 bases outside the gene matches. This CDR3 region has 17 residues. CDR1 is MNHEY and CDR2 is SMNVEV in the germline V gene (reference sequence). The CDR3 sequence is CASSPTAQGATYNEQFF. In DNA, the CDR3 is TGTGCCAGCAGTCCCACCGCCCAGGGGGCTACCTACAATGAGCAGTTCTTC.

J is TRBJ2-5 and V is TRBV19; TRBD2 matches at 7 bases. The CDR3 extends over 16 amino acids. V lost 3 bases and J lost 2; bases outside the gene matches: 9. Germline V gene sequence: CDR1 LNHDA, CDR2 SQIVND (reference sequence). The CDR3 reads CASSIAHASGQETQYF. For the CDR3, the DNA is TGTGCCAGTAGTATCGCCCACGCTAGCGGACAAGAGACCCAGTACTTC.

J is TRBJ2-7 and V is TRBV2; D is perhaps TRBD2 (6 bases). The germline V gene has CDR1 SNHLY and CDR2 FYNNEI. Trimming removed 8 bases from V and 1 base from J, with 15 bases in between. This CDR3 comprises 14 residues. The CDR3 DNA is TGTGCCAGCGAGAAGCGGGCGGTGTCCTACGAGCAGTACTTC. Translating gives CASEKRAVSYEQYF.

The chain recombines TRBV28 with TRBJ1-2; TRBD1 aligns across 10 bases. Germline CDR1 MDHEN, CDR2 SYDVKM. Germline trimming cut 6 bases from V and 4 bases from J; bases unmatched to any gene: 11. The CDR3 spans 16 residues. Here the CDR3 reads CASRRDRGGFAYGYTF. In DNA, the CDR3 is TGTGCCAGCAGGCGGGACAGGGGAGGATTTGCCTATGGCTACACCTTC.

The V and J genes are TRBV19 and TRBJ1-1; TRBD1 matches 7 bases. The CDR3 covers 13 residues. Per germline, CDR1 LNHDA and CDR2 SQIVND (reference sequence). The trim removed 7 bases at V and 5 bases at J, leaving 7 bases unmatched. This chain's CDR3 is CASNRQGGTEAFF. CDR3 nucleotides: TGTGCCAGTAATAGACAGGGTGGGACTGAAGCTTTCTTT.

A few counts support this clone. The gene calls are TRBV5-6 and TRBJ2-2; 12 nucleotides line up with TRBD2. Germline V gene lookup returns CDR1 SGHDT and CDR2 YYEEEE. The CDR3 is 16 residues long. V shed 2 bases, J shed 6 bases, and the junction held 5 bases outside the gene matches. For the CDR3, the DNA is TGTGCCAGCAGCTTTACTAGCGGGGGGCCGTCCGGGGAGCTGTTTTTT. Its protein is CASSFTSGGPSGELFF.

V is TRBV6-5 and J is TRBJ2-5; a possible D gene is TRBD2 (5 bases). Germline values: CDR1 MNHEY, CDR2 SVGAGI. Trimming left V 5 bases short and J 5 bases short, with 12 bases between. The CDR3 consists of 13 residues. The CDR3, as DNA: TGTGCCAGCAGTACCTATCCGGGGGAGACCCAGTACTTC. Protein product: CASSTYPGETQYF.

In DNA form, the CDR3 reads TGTGCCAGCAGCTACGGGACAGGGAGTAATCAGCCCCAGCATTTT. It is translated as CASSYGTGSNQPQHF. V gene TRBV14 combines with J gene TRBJ1-5, with 9 bases matching TRBD1. Per the germline V gene, CDR1 is SGHDN and CDR2 is FVKESK. V lost 5 bases and J lost 4; bases outside the gene matches: 6. The CDR3 has 15 residues.

The genes are TRBV5-1 and TRBJ1-1; TRBD1 agrees at 11 bases. CDR3 length: 14 residues. Trimming cost V 3 bases and J 3 bases; bases outside gene matches: 1. Germline V lookup: CDR1 SGHRS, CDR2 YFSETQ. CDR3: CASSSGQGDTEAFF. In DNA, the CDR3 is TGCGCCAGCAGCTCGGGACAGGGGGACACTGAAGCTTTCTTT.

This clone was observed a few times. This chain links TRBV7-2 with TRBJ1-4; D not certain. The V gene's germline CDR1 is SGHTA and CDR2 FQGNSA. V lost 5 bases and J 1 base, leaving 14 bases between the germline ends. The CDR3 is 16 amino acids. The DNA for the CDR3 is TGTGCCAGCAGCCTCCGGGGATTCCAAACTAATGAAAAACTGTTTTTT. Its protein product is CASSLRGFQTNEKLFF. Full variable domain (missing parts from reference TRBV7-2 and TRBJ1-4): GAGVSQSPSNKVTEKGKDVELRCDPISGHTALYWYRQSLGQGLEFLIYFQGNSAPDKSGLPSDRFSAERTGGSVSTLTIQRTQQEDSAVYLCASSLRGFQTNEKLFFGSGTQLSVL.

With respect to this clone: A much larger clone is a single base away; this may be a read error. This chain links TRBV27 with TRBJ1-1; 9 nucleotides align to TRBD1. CDR3 length: 15 amino acids. V was pared by 11 bases and J by 2 bases, with 12 bases of the junction left unmatched. Germline CDR1 reads MNHEY; CDR2 reads SMNVEV (reference sequence). This CDR3 is CAGGQPDRGNTEAFF. CDR3 coding DNA: TGTGCCGGCGGGCAACCGGACAGGGGCAACACTGAAGCTTTCTTT.

The chain has TRBV7-2 and TRBJ2-5; 10 bases align to TRBD2. Germline CDR1 SGHTA, CDR2 FQGNSA. Trimming removed 1 base from V and 1 base from J; junction bases left unmatched: 6. The CDR3 contains 17 residues. The CDR3 region is CASSLGAPSGGQETQYF. The CDR3 region has the DNA TGTGCCAGCAGCTTAGGGGCCCCTAGCGGGGGCCAAGAGACCCAGTACTTC.

This chain links TRBV29-1 with TRBJ2-3; TRBD1 agrees at 10 bases. The germline CDR1 and CDR2 sequences are SQVTM and ANQGSEA. This CDR3 region has 15 residues. Losses at the gene ends were 1 base for V and 2 bases for J; bases not matched to a gene: 3. CDR3 amino acids: CSVEGGQGNTDTQYF. The CDR3 nucleotides read TGCAGCGTTGAAGGGGGACAGGGGAACACAGATACGCAGTATTTT.

The J gene is TRBJ1-4, the V gene TRBV7-9, with D tentatively TRBD1 (6 bases). V lost 5 bases to trimming and J lost 7 bases, with 17 bases between them. Germline loops: CDR1 SEHNR, CDR2 FQNEAQ (reference sequence). The CDR3 extends over 15 amino acids. CDR3 protein: CASSGEQGGPEKLFF. CDR3 in DNA: TGTGCCAGCAGCGGAGAACAGGGAGGGCCTGAAAAACTGTTTTTT.